This TCR beta chain derives from a study of OX40 agonist ivuxolimab in advanced cancers. About the research overall: Patients were infused with ivuxolimab every 2 weeks at 0.01 to 10 mg/kg. Study-wide results and limits: Those patients achieving a partial response at 0.1-3.0 mg/kg showed among the lowest clonal expansion. By week 6 at 0.1 to 3.0 mg/kg, blood CD4+ and CD8+ T cells had expanded clonally.

The J segment lost 2 bases and the V segment lost 5 bases, leaving 18 bases of the junction unmatched. The CDR3 runs 18 residues. Germline V CDR1 and CDR2: SEHNR, FQNEAQ (reference sequence). Note on this clone: The antigen is unknown.

Sequencing used immunoSEQ multiplex PCR; TCRdb keeps in-frame clones, though not all of them. Of 60,000 to 65,000 clones listed, 80% to 90% were seen once; the top ten hold approximately 1.9%. The source of this sequence is an adult with an advanced solid tumor such as melanoma, head and neck, liver or kidney cancer. V is TRBV7-9 and J is TRBJ2-7, with 7 bases lining up with TRBD2. The material sequenced was CD4+ or CD8+ T cells sorted from blood, taken in a trial of the OX40 agonist ivuxolimab. The CDR3 region has the DNA TGTGCCAGCAGCCCTTACGGGAGGAGACAGCCGATAACCTACGAGCAGTACTTC. Protein sequence: CASSPYGRRQPITYEQYF.